What follows are 19 T cell receptor beta chains derived from one specimen sequenced in a study of T cells in Graves' hyperthyroidism and ophthalmopathy. The TCR beta CDR3 regions underwent amplification using RNA transcripts as the source. The primer set for the first-round RT-PCR of the TCR CDR3 was HTBI. TCRdb used MiXCR to reprocess the multiplex PCR reads, holding one entry per CDR3 protein. The sample holds under 400,000 distinct CDR3 sequences; around 16% are singletons and the top ten take 25% to 35%. The sequenced sample was blood. The receptors derive from a woman between 18 and 29 years old with Graves' hyperthyroidism that later progressed to Graves' ophthalmopathy.

This chain joins TRBV18 and TRBJ2-5; 11 bases fit TRBD2. Trimming cost V 4 bases and J 2 bases; bases outside gene matches: 6. The CDR3 has 16 amino acids. Germline V gene sequence: CDR1 KGHSH, CDR2 LQKENI. In nucleotides, the CDR3 is TGTGCCAGCTCACTGACTTTAGCGGGAGGGCAAGAGACCCAGTACTTC. It codes for CASSLTLAGGQETQYF.

The sample holds many counts of this clonotype. CDR3 in amino acids: CASSETTLAGGDTGELFF. DNA of the CDR3: TGTGCCAGCAGCGAAACGACTCTAGCGGGAGGGGACACCGGGGAGCTGTTTTTT. This chain joins TRBV7-9 and TRBJ2-2; 12 bases match TRBD2. The junction had 10 bases not matched to a gene; V was cut back by 5 bases and J by 3 bases. Germline V gene sequence: CDR1 SEHNR, CDR2 FQNEAQ (reference sequence). The CDR3 extends over 18 amino acids.

The chain has TRBV19 and TRBJ2-7; no clear D. V lost 3 bases to trimming and J lost 6 bases, with 9 bases between them. This CDR3 contains 12 residues. The germline V gene encodes CDR1 LNHDA and CDR2 SQIVND (reference sequence). The CDR3 protein is CASSITEREQYF. The DNA for the CDR3 is TGTGCCAGTAGTATTACAGAACGCGAGCAGTACTTC. The complete variable domain, with remaining parts taken from reference TRBV19 and TRBJ2-7, reads DGGITQSPKYLFRKEGQNVTLSCEQNLNHDAMYWYRQDPGQGLRLIYYSQIVNDFQKGDIAEGYSVSREKKESFPLTVTSAQKNPTAFYLCASSITEREQYFGPGTRLTVT.

There are many counts of this clonotype. The genes are TRBV28 and TRBJ2-2; 11 bases fit TRBD2. CDR3 length: 16 residues. V shed 3 bases and J 4 bases; nucleotides not matched to a gene: 4. Germline values: CDR1 MDHEN, CDR2 SYDVKM. CDR3: CASSLVAGGVTGELFF. CDR3 nucleotide sequence: TGTGCCAGCAGTTTGGTAGCGGGAGGGGTCACCGGGGAGCTGTTTTTT.

This clonotype was counted ten times or more. The chain uses TRBV2 and TRBJ2-2; D might be TRBD1 (5 bases). V dropped 4 bases and J dropped 0 bases, with 9 bases sitting between them. Germline-derived CDR1 and CDR2 are SNHLY and FYNNEI. CDR3 length equals 15 residues. The CDR3 coding sequence is TGTGCCAGCAGTGGGGGCAACGCGAACACCGGGGAGCTGTTTTTT. This encodes CASSGGNANTGELFF.

The gene calls are TRBV6-1 and TRBJ2-2, with unresolved D. V was cut by 7 bases and J by 2 bases, with 5 bases left in between. Germline V gene sequence: CDR1 MNHNS, CDR2 SASEGT. The CDR3 has 12 residues. The CDR3 reads CASTINTGELFF. DNA of the CDR3: TGTGCCAGCACCATAAACACCGGGGAGCTGTTTTTT.

This clonotype was counted ten times or more. This chain uses TRBV2 with TRBJ2-3; 8 bases line up with TRBD2. The V and J ends lost 4 bases and 8 bases, in that order; junction bases with no gene match: 8. CDR1 is SNHLY and CDR2 is FYNNEI in the germline V gene. The CDR3 spans 14 residues. CDR3 bases: TGTGCCAGCAGTGTGGTACTAGCGGCCCCTACGCAGTATTTT. Protein sequence: CASSVVLAAPTQYF.

In this sample, this clonotype turned up many times. This chain uses TRBV4-3 with TRBJ1-1, with 8 bases that match TRBD1. Germline V gene lookup returns CDR1 LGHNA and CDR2 YSLEER. With V trimmed by 4 bases and J by 3 bases, 4 bases remained unmatched. The length of the CDR3 is 14 residues. CDR3 amino acids: CASSPWTGYTEAFF. CDR3 sequence (DNA): TGCGCCAGCAGCCCCTGGACAGGGTACACTGAAGCTTTCTTT.

In this sample, this clonotype turned up many times. This chain connects TRBV7-2 to TRBJ2-3; TRBD2 matches at 14 bases. This CDR3 spans 17 amino acids. After removal of 0 bases from V and 1 base from J, the junction contained 0 bases not matched to a gene. In germline, CDR1 is SGHTA, CDR2 FQGNSA. The CDR3 reads CASSLAGLAGGTDTQYF. CDR3 DNA sequence: TGTGCCAGCAGCTTAGCGGGACTAGCGGGAGGCACAGATACGCAGTATTTT.

The chain couples TRBV6-5 to TRBJ2-2; 10 nucleotides agree with TRBD2. This CDR3 has 16 residues. Germline lookup yields CDR1 MNHEY and CDR2 SVGAGI. Trimming removed 2 bases from V and 4 bases from J; junction bases left unmatched: 4. Here the CDR3 reads CASSYQLAGITGELFF. As DNA, the CDR3 is TGTGCCAGCAGTTACCAACTAGCGGGAATCACCGGGGAGCTGTTTTTT.

This clonotype was picked up a small number of times. The V gene is TRBV7-3, the J gene TRBJ2-1; a possible D gene is TRBD1 (5 bases). Germline V CDR1 and CDR2: SGHTA, FQGTGA. This CDR3 is built from 16 residues. V dropped 5 bases and J dropped 2 bases, with 16 bases sitting between them. CDR3 nucleotides: TGTGCCAGCAGCCCGGGCAGATGGGGCGCCTACAATGAGCAGTTCTTC. Its protein product is CASSPGRWGAYNEQFF.

This rearrangement joins TRBV7-9 to TRBJ2-1; TRBD1 matches 10 bases. There are 16 residues in the CDR3. Germline assignment: CDR1 SEHNR and CDR2 FQNEAQ (reference sequence). V gave up 5 bases and J gave up 4 bases; unmatched junction bases: 8. The DNA of the CDR3 is TGTGCCAGCAGCCCCCGACAGGGGGCGGGTTACAATGAGCAGTTCTTC. Amino acid sequence: CASSPRQGAGYNEQFF.

This chain connects TRBV28 to TRBJ1-5; 9 bases agree with TRBD1. Trimming cost V 7 bases and J 4 bases; bases outside gene matches: 11. The CDR3 runs to 16 residues. The germline V gene encodes CDR1 MDHEN and CDR2 SYDVKM. For the CDR3, the DNA is TGTGCCAGCACCCCTAATGTGGGACAGGGAAATCAGCCCCAGCATTTT. Residues: CASTPNVGQGNQPQHF.

Points on this clonotype: A much larger clone differs by one base, so this may be a read error. V and J are TRBV27 and TRBJ2-3, with a weak D call TRBD1 (5 bases). CDR3 length: 14 amino acids. Germline loops: CDR1 MNHEY, CDR2 SMNVEV (reference sequence). The CDR3 nucleotides read TGTGCCCCCCCGCCGCGACGTTCGACAGATACGCGGTATTTT. Its translation is CAPPPRRSTDTRYF.

This clonotype has ten or more counts. The gene calls are TRBV10-1 and TRBJ2-5; unclear D gene. V was shortened by 4 bases and J by 0 bases, with 6 bases between the two germline ends. This CDR3 is built from 13 residues. Germline assignment: CDR1 WNHNN and CDR2 SYGVQD (reference sequence). DNA for the CDR3: TGCGCCAGCAGTGGACGGAACCAAGAGACCCAGTACTTC. This codes for CASSGRNQETQYF.

This clonotype has ten or more counts. One junction end disagrees with the germline gene, perhaps due to a read error. CDR3 DNA sequence: TGTGCCACCAGCAGAGATAGGGACTACCATGAGCAGTTCTTC. It yields the protein CATSRDRDYHEQFF. The V call is TRBV15, the J call TRBJ2-1; 7 nucleotides align to TRBD2. From germline, CDR1 is LNHNV and CDR2 YYDKDF (reference sequence). The CDR3 is 14 residues long.

The gene calls are TRBV10-3 and TRBJ1-6; no clear D. The CDR3 has 13 amino acids. CDR1 is ENHRY, CDR2 SYGVKD, per germline. Trimming removed 3 bases from V and 8 bases from J, with 8 bases in between. In DNA, the CDR3 is TGTGCCATCAGTGATACAGTGGATTCACCCCTCCACTTT. It encodes CAISDTVDSPLHF.

This clonotype was counted at least ten times. This chain uses TRBV27 with TRBJ2-7; the D is unclear. CDR3 length: 17 amino acids. Germline V CDR1 and CDR2: MNHEY, SMNVEV (reference sequence). The ends were cut back, 2 bases at V and 5 bases at J, with 22 bases in the middle. As DNA, the CDR3 is TGTGCCAGCAGTTTAACTTTTCAGGCGGAGATAATGCACGAGCAGTACTTC. It codes for CASSLTFQAEIMHEQYF.

A note on this clonotype: This sequence may be a read error, since a much larger clone differs from it by one base. This sequence joins TRBV18 and TRBJ2-1; D gene ambiguous. The CDR3 runs to 14 residues. V lost 1 base and J lost 6, with 10 bases in between. Germline CDR1 KGHSH, CDR2 LQKENI. CDR3 region: CASSPQSKTNEQFF. Written as DNA, the CDR3 is TGTGCCAGCTCACCACAGTCTAAAACCAATGAGCAGTTCTTC. The variable domain in full, with the rest retrieved from reference TRBV18 and TRBJ2-1, is NAGVMQNPRHLVRRRGQEARLRCSPMKGHSHVYWYRQLPEEGLKFMVYLQKENIIDESGMPKERFSAEFPKEGPSILRIQQVVRGDSAAYFCASSPQSKTNEQFFGPGTRLTVL.